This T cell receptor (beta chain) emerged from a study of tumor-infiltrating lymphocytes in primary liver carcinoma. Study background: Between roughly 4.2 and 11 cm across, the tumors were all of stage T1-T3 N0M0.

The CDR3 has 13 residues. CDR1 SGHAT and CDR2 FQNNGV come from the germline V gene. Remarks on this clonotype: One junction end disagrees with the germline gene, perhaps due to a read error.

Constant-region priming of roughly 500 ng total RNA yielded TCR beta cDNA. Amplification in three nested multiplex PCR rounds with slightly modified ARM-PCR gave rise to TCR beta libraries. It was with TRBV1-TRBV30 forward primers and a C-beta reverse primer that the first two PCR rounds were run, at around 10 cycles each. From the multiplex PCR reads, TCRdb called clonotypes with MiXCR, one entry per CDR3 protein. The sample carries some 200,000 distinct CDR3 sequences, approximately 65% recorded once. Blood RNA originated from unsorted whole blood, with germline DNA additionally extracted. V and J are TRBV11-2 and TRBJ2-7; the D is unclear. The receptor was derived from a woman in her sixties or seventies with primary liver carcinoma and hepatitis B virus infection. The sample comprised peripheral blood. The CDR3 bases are TGTACCAGCAGCTTCTCCGGGCCCTACGAGCAGTACTTC. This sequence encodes CTSSFSGPYEQYF.